The clone carrying this T cell receptor (beta chain) has more than one count but fewer than ten. Its target is not known. TCR beta cDNA libraries included unique molecular identifiers. TCRdb reprocessed the PCR reads via MiXCR and lists one record per CDR3 protein. The sample lists around 710,000 distinct CDR3 sequences, 46% occurring once. The entry originates in a study of post-analysis software for immune sequencing data. There are 15 residues in the CDR3. Germline CDR1 reads MGHDK; CDR2 reads SYGVNS. V shed 4 bases and J 8 bases; nucleotides not matched to a gene: 13. Regarding the study as a whole: About five TRBV segments occurring more often in patients than controls included TRBV5-6, TRBV5-1 and TRBV20-1.

Sequencing was performed on blood. The clonotype originates from a girl aged 5-17 years with multiple sclerosis. The chain carries TRBV25-1 and TRBJ1-2; TRBD1 agrees at 7 bases. The CDR3 coding sequence is TGTGCCAGCAGTGCCCCTGGAGACAGGGTGTCGGGCTACACCTTC. It specifies CASSAPGDRVSGYTF.